Listed below are T cell receptor beta chains from one sample, sequenced in a study of blood T cell repertoires in COVID-19. Generated by immunoSEQ multiplex PCR, the TCRdb table keeps only in-frame clones and is missing some. The repertoire has tens of thousands of clones, about nine tenths of them found once; the top ten carry 1.9%. Sequencing was performed on peripheral blood. Every receptor here comes from a woman aged 45-65 years in a cohort sampled during active COVID-19. CDR3s include the opening cysteine and the closing phenylalanine or tryptophan. D genes are given only for firm matches.

v_call	d_call	j_call	cdr3_nt	cdr3_aa
TRBV15	NA	TRBJ2-1	TGTGCCACCAGCAGAGATGCAGGCGAGCAGTTCTTC	CATSRDAGEQFF
TRBV5-1	TRBD2	TRBJ2-5	TGCGCCAGCAGCTTTGGGGTGACTAGCGGGAGCCAAGAGACCCAGTACTTC	CASSFGVTSGSQETQYF
TRBV11-3	TRBD1	TRBJ2-5	TGTGCCAGCAGCGAGAGGACAGGGCTAGGCGAGACCCAGTACTTC	CASSERTGLGETQYF
TRBV2	NA	TRBJ2-1	TGTGCCAGCAGGCGCCGGACTTCCCCGGGGAATGAGCAGTTCTTC	CASRRRTSPGNEQFF
TRBV28	NA	TRBJ1-1	TGTGCCAGCAGTTTATGGACAAGGGAAGCTTTCTTT	CASSLWTREAFF
TRBV18	NA	TRBJ1-5	TGTGCCAGCTCACCCGGAGATCAGCCCCAGCATTTT	CASSPGDQPQHF
TRBV7-9	TRBD2	TRBJ2-2	TGTGCCAGCAGCTATAAACTAGCGACCGGGGAGCTGTTTTTT	CASSYKLATGELFF
TRBV5-1	NA	TRBJ2-5	TGCGCCAGCAGCCCGGGCGCAGGGAACCAAGAGACCCAGTACTTC	CASSPGAGNQETQYF
TRBV21-1	NA	TRBJ1-1	TGTGCCAGCAGCACGAGAGCTTTCTTT	CASSTRAFF
TRBV12-3/TRBV12-4	NA	TRBJ1-2	TGTGCCAGCAGTTTGCAGGGCGGGGCCATCTACACCTTC	CASSLQGGAIYTF
TRBV12-5	TRBD2	TRBJ2-3	TGTGCTAGTGGAACCGGGCCCCCGGGAGCGGGATCCACAGATACGCAGTATTTT	CASGTGPPGAGSTDTQYF
TRBV9	TRBD2	TRBJ2-3	TGTGCCAGCAGCGCCCTAGCGGGAGCTAGCACAGATACGCAGTATTTT	CASSALAGASTDTQYF
TRBV30	TRBD2	TRBJ2-1	TGTGCCTGGAGTCGGACTAGAAATGAGCAGTTCTTC	CAWSRTRNEQFF
TRBV5-4	TRBD2	TRBJ2-5	TGTGCCAGCAGCACGGGACTAGCGGGGCAAGAGACCCAGTACTTC	CASSTGLAGQETQYF
TRBV18	NA	TRBJ2-5	TGTGCCAGCTCACCACGTAACAGGGTATGGGAGACCCAGTACTTC	CASSPRNRVWETQYF
TRBV9	NA	TRBJ1-1	TGTGCCAGCAGCGTAGGAGATCAGAACACTGAAGCTTTCTTT	CASSVGDQNTEAFF